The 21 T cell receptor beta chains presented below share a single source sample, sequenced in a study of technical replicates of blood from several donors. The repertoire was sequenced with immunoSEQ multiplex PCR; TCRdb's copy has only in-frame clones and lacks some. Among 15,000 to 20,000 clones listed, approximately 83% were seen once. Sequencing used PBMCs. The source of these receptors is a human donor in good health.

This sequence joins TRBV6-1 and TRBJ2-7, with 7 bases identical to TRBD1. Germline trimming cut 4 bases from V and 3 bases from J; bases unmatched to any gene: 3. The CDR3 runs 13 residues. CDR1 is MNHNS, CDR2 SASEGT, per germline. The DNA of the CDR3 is TGTGCCAGCAGTGGGGGGACAGACTACGAGCAGTACTTC. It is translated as CASSGGTDYEQYF.

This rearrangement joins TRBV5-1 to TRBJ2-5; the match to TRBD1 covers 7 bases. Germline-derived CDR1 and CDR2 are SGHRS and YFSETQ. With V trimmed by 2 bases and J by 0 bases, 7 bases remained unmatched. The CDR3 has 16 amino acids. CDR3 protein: CASSFRDSRNQETQYF. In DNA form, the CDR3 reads TGCGCCAGCAGCTTCCGGGACAGCCGAAACCAAGAGACCCAGTACTTC. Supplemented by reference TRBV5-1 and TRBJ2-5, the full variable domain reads KAGVTQTPRYLIKTRGQQVTLSCSPISGHRSVSWYQQTPGQGLQFLFEYFSETQRNKGNFPGRFSGRQFSNSRSEMNVSTLELGDSALYLCASSFRDSRNQETQYFGPGTRLLVL.

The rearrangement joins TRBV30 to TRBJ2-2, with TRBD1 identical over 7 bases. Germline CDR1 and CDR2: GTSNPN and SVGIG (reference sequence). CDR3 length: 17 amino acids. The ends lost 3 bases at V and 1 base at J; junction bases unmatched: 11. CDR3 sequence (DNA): TGTGCCTGGAGCCGCCGCCCCCGGGACAGGAACACCGGGGAGCTGTTTTTT. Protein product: CAWSRRPRDRNTGELFF.

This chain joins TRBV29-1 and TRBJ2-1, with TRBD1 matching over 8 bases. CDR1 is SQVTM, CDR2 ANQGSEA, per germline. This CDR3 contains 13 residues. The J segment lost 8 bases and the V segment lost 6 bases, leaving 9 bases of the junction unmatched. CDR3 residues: CSVIRQGRDEQFF. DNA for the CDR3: TGCAGCGTCATCCGACAGGGGCGGGATGAGCAGTTCTTC.

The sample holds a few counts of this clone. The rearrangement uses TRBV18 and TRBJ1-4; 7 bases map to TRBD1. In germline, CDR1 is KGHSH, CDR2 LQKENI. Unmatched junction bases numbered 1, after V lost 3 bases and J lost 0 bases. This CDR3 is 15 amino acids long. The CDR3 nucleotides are TGTGCCAGCTCACCGGACAGGTCAACTAATGAAAAACTGTTTTTT. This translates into CASSPDRSTNEKLFF.

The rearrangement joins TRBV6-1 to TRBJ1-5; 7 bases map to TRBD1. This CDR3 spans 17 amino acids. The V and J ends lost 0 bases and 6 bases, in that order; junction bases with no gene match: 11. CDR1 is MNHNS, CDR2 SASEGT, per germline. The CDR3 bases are TGTGCCAGCAGTGAAGCCATCTACAGGGGATCGAGTCAGCCCCAGCATTTT. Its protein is CASSEAIYRGSSQPQHF.

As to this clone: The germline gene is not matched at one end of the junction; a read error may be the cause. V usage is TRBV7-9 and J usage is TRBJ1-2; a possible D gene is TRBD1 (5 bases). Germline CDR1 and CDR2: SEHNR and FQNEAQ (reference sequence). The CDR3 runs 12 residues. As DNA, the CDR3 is TGTGCCAGCACCGCGGAAGGACAAGCTAGTCACTTC. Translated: CASTAEGQASHF.

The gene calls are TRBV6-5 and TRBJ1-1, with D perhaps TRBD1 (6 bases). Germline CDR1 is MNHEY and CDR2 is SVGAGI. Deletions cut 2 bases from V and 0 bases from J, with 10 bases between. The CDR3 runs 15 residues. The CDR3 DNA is TGTGCCAGCAGTTACGACGGACAGCTGAACACTGAAGCTTTCTTT. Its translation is CASSYDGQLNTEAFF.

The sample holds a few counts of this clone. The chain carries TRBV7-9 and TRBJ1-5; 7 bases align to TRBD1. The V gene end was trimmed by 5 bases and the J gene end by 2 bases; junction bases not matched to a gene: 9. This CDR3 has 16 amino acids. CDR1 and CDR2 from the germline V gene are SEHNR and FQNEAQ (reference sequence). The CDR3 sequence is CASSRQGGAGNQPQHF. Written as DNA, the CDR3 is TGTGCCAGCAGCCGGCAGGGGGGCGCGGGCAATCAGCCCCAGCATTTT.

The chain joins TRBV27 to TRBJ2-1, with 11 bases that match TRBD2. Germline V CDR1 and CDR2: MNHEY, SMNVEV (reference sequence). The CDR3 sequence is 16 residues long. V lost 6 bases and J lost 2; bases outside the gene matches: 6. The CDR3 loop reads CASSLGTSGAYNEQFF. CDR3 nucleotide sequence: TGTGCCAGCAGCCTTGGGACTAGCGGAGCCTACAATGAGCAGTTCTTC.

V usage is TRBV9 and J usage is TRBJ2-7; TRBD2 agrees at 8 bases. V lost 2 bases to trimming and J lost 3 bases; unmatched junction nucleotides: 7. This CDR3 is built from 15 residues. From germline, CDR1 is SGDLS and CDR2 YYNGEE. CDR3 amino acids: CASSVSPSGSYEQYF. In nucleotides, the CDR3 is TGTGCCAGCAGCGTTTCCCCCAGCGGGAGCTACGAGCAGTACTTC.

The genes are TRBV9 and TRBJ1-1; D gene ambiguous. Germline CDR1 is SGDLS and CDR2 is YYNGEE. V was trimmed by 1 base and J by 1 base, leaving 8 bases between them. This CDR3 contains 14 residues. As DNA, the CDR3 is TGTGCCAGCAGCGTAAACCCTAGGAACACTGAAGCTTTCTTT. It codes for CASSVNPRNTEAFF.

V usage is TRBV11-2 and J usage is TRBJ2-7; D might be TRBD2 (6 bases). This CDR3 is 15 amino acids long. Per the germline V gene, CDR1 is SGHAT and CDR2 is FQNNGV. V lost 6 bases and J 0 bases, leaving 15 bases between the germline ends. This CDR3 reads CASRVGTSFSYEQYF. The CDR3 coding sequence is TGTGCCAGCAGGGTTGGCACTAGCTTCTCCTACGAGCAGTACTTC.

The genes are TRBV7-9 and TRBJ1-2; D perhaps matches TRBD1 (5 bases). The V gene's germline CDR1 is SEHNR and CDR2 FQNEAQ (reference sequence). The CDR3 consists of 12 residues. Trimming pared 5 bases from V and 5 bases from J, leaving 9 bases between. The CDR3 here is CASSPQGYGYTF. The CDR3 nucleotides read TGTGCCAGCAGCCCCCAGGGATATGGCTACACCTTC.

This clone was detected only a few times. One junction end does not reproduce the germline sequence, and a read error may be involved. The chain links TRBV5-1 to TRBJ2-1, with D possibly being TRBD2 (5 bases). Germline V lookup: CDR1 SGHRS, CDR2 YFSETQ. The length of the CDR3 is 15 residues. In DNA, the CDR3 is TGCGCCAGCAGTTTGGCAGGACTGGATGTCAATGAGCAGTTCTTC. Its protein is CASSLAGLDVNEQFF.

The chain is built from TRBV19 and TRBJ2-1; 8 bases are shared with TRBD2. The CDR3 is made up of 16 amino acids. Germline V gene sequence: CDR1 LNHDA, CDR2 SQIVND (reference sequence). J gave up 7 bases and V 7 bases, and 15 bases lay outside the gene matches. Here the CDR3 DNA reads TGTGCCAGTACCAGAAGCCGGGCGGGAGGTGAAAATGAGCAGTTCTTC. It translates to CASTRSRAGGENEQFF.

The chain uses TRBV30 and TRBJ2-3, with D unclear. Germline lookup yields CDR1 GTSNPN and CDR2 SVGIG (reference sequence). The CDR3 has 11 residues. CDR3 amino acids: CAAGNTDTQYF. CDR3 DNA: TGTGCTGCAGGAAACACAGATACGCAGTATTTT.

The CDR3: CASRERQGYFTEAFF. For the CDR3, the DNA is TGTGCCAGCAGGGAACGACAGGGTTATTTCACTGAAGCTTTCTTT. The rearrangement joins TRBV6-5 to TRBJ1-1, with 7 positions matching TRBD1. The CDR3 has 15 residues. CDR1 and CDR2 from the germline V gene are MNHEY and SVGAGI. V gave up 6 bases and J gave up 4 bases; unmatched junction bases: 11.

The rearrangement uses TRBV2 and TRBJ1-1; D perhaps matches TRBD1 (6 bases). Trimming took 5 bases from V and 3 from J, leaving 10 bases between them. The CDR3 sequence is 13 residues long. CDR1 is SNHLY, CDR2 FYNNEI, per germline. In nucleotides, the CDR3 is TGTGCCAGCAGTTTGACAGGACACACTGAAGCTTTCTTT. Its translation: CASSLTGHTEAFF.

Here the CDR3 DNA reads TGTGCCAGCAGTTTGGGACAAGGGACCCCCGGCACTGAAGCTTTCTTT. This sequence encodes CASSLGQGTPGTEAFF. This rearrangement joins TRBV6-5 to TRBJ1-1; a weak D match, TRBD1 (6 bases). Germline V lookup: CDR1 MNHEY, CDR2 SVGAGI. The CDR3 contains 16 residues. The V end was cut by 4 bases, the J end by 4 bases, with 19 bases between.

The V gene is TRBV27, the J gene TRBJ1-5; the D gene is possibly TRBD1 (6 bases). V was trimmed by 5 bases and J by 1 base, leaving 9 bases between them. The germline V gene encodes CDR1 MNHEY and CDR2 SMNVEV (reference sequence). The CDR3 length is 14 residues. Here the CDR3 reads CASSLQGSNQPQHF. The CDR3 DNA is TGTGCCAGCAGTCTACAGGGAAGCAATCAGCCCCAGCATTTT.